The clone carrying this T cell receptor beta chain was counted a single time. Its cognate antigen is unknown. The junction departs from germline at one end; a sequencing error may be responsible. Method: immunoSEQ multiplex PCR; TCRdb's copy keeps in-frame clones and lacks some. Of around 180,000 clones listed, approximately 84% are singletons. Germline V gives CDR1 SGHTA, CDR2 FQGNSA. This CDR3 region has 13 residues. The data were taken from a study of cytomegalovirus exposure and HLA in healthy donors. About the study: The approximately 120 validation repertoires matched the 500 to 750 first-cohort repertoires in platform, a later analysis reported. Notes on the study in general: A classifier reportedly called cytomegalovirus status with high sensitivity and specificity.

The J gene is TRBJ2-3, the V gene TRBV7-2; 8 bases fit TRBD2. Material: PBMCs. The TCR comes from a man in his late teens or twenties in good health and CMV-seropositive. In nucleotides, the CDR3 is TGTGCCAGCAGCTTAGTCCGGGAGGGCCGTTGGGATTTT. Amino acid sequence: CASSLVREGRWDF.